This TCR beta chain derives from a study of Graves' ophthalmopathy and Graves' hyperthyroidism. At the level of the study: Stable hyperthyroidism was defined by absence of ophthalmopathy within 18 months of follow-up. General study results and limits: The blood repertoire also included most expanded thyroid clonotypes above 0.001 frequency.

The authors amplified TCR beta CDR3 regions, and they did so from RNA transcripts for repertoire sequencing. The workflow started with a first-round RT-PCR run with HTBI primers and then moved on to a second-round multiplex PCR. TCRdb ran MiXCR on the multiplex PCR reads and lists one entry per CDR3 protein. The sample shows about 550,000 distinct CDR3 sequences, about 40% of them seen only once. The V and J ends lost 6 bases and 0 bases, in that order; junction bases with no gene match: 7. The CDR3 has 15 amino acids. Germline V lookup: CDR1 SGHNT, CDR2 YYREEE (reference sequence). This clonotype has only a few counts. Its cognate antigen is unknown. Lactation, pregnancy, uncontrolled infections and other autoimmune diseases were all grounds for excluding patients.

The gene calls are TRBV5-4 and TRBJ1-1; 8 bases fit TRBD1. Sequencing used peripheral blood or thyroid tissue (not recorded which). This receptor was taken from an adult man with Graves' hyperthyroidism. Here the CDR3 DNA reads TGTGCCAGCACGACAGGGGTGTTCATGAACACTGAAGCTTTCTTT. Residues: CASTTGVFMNTEAFF.